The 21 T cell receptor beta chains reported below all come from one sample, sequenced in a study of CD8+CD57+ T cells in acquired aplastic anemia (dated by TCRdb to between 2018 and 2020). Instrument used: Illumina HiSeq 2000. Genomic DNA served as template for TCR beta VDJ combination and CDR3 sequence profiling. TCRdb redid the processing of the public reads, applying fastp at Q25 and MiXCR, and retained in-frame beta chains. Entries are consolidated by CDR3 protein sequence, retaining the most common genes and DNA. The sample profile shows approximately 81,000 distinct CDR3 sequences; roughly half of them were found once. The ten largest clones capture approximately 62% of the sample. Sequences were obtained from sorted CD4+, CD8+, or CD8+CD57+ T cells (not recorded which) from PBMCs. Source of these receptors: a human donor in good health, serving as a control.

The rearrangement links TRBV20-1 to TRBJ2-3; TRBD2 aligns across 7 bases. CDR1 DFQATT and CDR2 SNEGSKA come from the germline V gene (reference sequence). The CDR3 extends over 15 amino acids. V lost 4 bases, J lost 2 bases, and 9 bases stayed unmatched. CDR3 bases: TGCAGTGCTATGAGTCCTAGCGGTTACACAGATACGCAGTATTTT. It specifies CSAMSPSGYTDTQYF.

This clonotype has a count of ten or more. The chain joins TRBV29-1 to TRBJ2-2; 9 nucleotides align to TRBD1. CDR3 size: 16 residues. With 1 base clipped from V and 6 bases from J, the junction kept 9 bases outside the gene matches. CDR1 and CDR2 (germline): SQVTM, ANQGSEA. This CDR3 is CSVEGPDRGIPGELFF. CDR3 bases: TGCAGCGTTGAAGGTCCCGACAGGGGGATTCCCGGGGAGCTGTTTTTT.

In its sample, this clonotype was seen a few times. The CDR3 bases are TGTGCCAGCACCCCTTTTGGCTCTGGAAACACCATATATTTT. Residues: CASTPFGSGNTIYF. The chain couples TRBV6-1 to TRBJ1-3; D not certain. V lost 7 bases, J lost 0 bases, and 10 bases lay in between. CDR3 length equals 14 residues. From germline, CDR1 is MNHNS and CDR2 SASEGT.

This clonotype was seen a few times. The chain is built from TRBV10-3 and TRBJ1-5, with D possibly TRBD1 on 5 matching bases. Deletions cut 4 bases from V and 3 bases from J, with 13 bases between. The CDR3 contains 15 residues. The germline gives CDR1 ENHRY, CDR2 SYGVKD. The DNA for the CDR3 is TGTGCCATCAGTGGGCAAGACAGATTCAATCAGCCCCAGCATTTT. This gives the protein CAISGQDRFNQPQHF.

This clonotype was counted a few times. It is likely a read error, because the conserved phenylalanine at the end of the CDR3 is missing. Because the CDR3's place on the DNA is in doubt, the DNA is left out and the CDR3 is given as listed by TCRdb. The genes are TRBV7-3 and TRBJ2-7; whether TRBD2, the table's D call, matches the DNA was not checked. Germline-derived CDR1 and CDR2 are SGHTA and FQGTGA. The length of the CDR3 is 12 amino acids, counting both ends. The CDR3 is CASSPSTSIRVL.

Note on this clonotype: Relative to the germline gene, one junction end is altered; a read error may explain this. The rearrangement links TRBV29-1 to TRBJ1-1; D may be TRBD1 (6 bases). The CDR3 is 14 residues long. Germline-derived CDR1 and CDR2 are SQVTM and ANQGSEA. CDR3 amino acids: CGVELWGQNTEAFF. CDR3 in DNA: TGCGGCGTTGAATTGTGGGGACAGAACACTGAAGCTTTCTTT.

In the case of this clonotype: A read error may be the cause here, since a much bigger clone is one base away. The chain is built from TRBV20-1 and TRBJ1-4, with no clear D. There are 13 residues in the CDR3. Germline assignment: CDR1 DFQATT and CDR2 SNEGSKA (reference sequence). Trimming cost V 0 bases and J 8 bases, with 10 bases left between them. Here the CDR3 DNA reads TGCAGTGCTAGAGACGGGGTGGGGGAAAAACTGTTTTTT. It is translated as CSARDGVGEKLFF.

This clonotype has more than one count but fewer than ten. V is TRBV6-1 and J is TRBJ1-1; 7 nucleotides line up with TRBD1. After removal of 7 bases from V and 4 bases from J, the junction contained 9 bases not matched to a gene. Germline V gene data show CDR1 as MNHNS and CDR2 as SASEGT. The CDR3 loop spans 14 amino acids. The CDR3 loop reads CASNDDRVATEAFF. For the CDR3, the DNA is TGTGCCAGCAATGACGACAGGGTGGCCACTGAAGCTTTCTTT.

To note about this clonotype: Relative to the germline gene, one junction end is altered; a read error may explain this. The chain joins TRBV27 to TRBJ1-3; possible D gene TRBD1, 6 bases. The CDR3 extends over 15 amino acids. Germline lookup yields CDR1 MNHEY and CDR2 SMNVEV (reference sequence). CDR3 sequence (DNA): TGTGCCAGCAGTTTATCAGGGGGTATTGGGAACACCGTATATTTT. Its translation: CASSLSGGIGNTVYF.

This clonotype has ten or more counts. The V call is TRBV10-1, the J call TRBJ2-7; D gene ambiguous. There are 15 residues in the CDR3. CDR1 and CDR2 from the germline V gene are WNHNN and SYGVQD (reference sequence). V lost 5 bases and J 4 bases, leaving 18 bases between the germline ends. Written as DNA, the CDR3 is TGCGCCAGCAGTCAGGCGAAACCCCCCGATTACGAGCAGTACTTC. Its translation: CASSQAKPPDYEQYF.

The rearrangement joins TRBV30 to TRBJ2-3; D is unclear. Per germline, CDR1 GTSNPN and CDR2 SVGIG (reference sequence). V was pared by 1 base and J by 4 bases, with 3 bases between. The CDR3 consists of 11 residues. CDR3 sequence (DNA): TGTGCCTGGAGTGGTTCAGATACGCAGTATTTT. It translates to CAWSGSDTQYF.

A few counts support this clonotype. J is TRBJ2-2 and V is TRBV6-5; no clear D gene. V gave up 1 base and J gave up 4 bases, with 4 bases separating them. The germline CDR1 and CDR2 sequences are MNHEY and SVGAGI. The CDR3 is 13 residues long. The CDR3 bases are TGTGCCAGCAGTTACTTAGGCACCGGGGAGCTGTTTTTT. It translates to CASSYLGTGELFF.

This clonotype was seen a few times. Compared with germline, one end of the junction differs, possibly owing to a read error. The CDR3 is CASSLSSLGGRIF. Here the CDR3 DNA reads TGTGCCAGCAGTTTATCGTCCTTAGGTGGCAGGATATTC. J is TRBJ2-4 and V is TRBV27; D gene uncertain. The CDR3 runs 13 residues. Germline loops: CDR1 MNHEY, CDR2 SMNVEV (reference sequence).

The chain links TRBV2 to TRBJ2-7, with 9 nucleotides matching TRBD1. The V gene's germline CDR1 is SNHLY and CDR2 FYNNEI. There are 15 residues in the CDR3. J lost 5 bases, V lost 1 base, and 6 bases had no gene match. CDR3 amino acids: CASSEEGTGSNEQYF. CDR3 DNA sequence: TGTGCCAGCAGTGAAGAAGGGACAGGGTCTAACGAGCAGTACTTC.

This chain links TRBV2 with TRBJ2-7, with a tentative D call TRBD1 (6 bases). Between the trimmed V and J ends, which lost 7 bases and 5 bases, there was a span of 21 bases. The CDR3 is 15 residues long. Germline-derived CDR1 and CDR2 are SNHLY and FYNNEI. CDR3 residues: CASNIAGTRRHEQYF. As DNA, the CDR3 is TGTGCCAGCAACATAGCCGGGACAAGGCGCCACGAGCAGTACTTC.

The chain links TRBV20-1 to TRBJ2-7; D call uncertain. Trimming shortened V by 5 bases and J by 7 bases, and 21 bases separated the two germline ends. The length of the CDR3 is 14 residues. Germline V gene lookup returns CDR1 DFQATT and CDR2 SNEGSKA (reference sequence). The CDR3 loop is CSAGSVGSETEQYF. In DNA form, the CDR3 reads TGCAGTGCTGGCTCCGTCGGGTCAGAAACGGAGCAGTACTTC.

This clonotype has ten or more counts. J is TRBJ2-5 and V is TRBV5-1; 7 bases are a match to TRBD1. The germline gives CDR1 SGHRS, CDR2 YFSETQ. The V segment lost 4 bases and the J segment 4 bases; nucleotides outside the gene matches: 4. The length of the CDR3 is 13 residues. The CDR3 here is CASSVWDRETQYF. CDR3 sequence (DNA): TGCGCCAGCAGCGTCTGGGACAGAGAGACCCAGTACTTC.

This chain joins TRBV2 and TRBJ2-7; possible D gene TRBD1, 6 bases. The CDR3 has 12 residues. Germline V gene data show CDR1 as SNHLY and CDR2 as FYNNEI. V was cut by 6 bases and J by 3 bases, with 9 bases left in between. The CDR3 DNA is TGTGCCAGCAGCGAGGGGGACTACGAGCAGTACGTC. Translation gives CASSEGDYEQYV.

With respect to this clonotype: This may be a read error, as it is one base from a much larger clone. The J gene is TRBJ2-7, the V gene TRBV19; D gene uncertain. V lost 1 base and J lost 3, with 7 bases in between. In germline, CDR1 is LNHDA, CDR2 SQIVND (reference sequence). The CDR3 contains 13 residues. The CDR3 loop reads CASSIGRYYEQYF. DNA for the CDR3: TGTGCCAGTAGTATAGGACGTTACTACGAGCAGTACTTC.

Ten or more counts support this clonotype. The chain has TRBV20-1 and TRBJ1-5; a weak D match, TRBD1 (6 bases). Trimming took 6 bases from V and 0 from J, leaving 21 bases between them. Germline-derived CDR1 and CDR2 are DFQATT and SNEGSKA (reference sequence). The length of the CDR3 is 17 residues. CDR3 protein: CSANRTEDLLSNQPQHF. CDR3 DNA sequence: TGCAGTGCCAATAGGACAGAGGATCTTCTTAGCAATCAGCCCCAGCATTTT.

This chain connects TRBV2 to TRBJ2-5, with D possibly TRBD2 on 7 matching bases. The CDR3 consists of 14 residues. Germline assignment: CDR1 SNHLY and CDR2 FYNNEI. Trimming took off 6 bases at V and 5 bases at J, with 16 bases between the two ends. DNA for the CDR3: TGTGCCAGCAGCGCACTACAGGGAGGGGAGACCCAGTACTTC. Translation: CASSALQGGETQYF.